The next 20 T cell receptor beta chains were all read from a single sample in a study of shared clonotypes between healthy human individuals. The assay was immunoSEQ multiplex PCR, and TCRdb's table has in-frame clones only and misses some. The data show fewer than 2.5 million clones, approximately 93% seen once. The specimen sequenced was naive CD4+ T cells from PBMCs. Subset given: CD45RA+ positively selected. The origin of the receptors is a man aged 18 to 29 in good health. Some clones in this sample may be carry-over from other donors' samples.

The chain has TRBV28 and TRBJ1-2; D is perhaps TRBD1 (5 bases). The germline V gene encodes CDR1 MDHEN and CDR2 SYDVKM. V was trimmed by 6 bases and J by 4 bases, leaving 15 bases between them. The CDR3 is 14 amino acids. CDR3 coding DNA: TGTGCCAGCAGGCAGATGGGGGGAGGCTATGGCTACACCTTC. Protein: CASRQMGGGYGYTF.

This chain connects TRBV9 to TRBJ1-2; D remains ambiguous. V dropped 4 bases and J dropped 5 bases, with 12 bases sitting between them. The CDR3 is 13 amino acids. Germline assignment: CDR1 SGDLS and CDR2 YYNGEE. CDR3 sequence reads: CASSSGRLYGYTF. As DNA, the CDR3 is TGTGCCAGCAGCTCAGGACGGCTATATGGCTACACCTTC.

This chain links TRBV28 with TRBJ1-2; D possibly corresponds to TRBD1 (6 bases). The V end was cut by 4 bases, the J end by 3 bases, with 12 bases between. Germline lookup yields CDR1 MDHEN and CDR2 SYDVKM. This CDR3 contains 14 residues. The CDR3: CASSSTGIYYGYTF. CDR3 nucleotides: TGTGCCAGCAGTTCCACAGGGATTTACTATGGCTACACCTTC.

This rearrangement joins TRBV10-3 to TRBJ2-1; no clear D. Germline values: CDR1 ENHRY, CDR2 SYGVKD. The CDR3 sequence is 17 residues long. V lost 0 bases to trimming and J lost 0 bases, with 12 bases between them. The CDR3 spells CAISESPGPSSYNEQFF. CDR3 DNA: TGTGCCATCAGTGAGTCCCCAGGCCCGAGCTCCTACAATGAGCAGTTCTTC.

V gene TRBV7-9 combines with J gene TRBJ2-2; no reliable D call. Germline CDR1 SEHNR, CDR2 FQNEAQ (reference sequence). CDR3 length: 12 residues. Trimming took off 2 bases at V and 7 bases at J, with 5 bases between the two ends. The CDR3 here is CASSLSRGELFF. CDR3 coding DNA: TGTGCCAGCAGCTTATCACGCGGGGAGCTGTTTTTT.

Here the CDR3 reads CAISASGRSNPYEQYF. In nucleotides, the CDR3 is TGTGCCATCAGTGCCAGCGGGAGGTCAAACCCCTACGAGCAGTACTTC. The J gene is TRBJ2-7, the V gene TRBV10-3, with 9 bases identical to TRBD2. The CDR3 extends over 16 amino acids. Trimming cost V 4 bases and J 2 bases; bases outside gene matches: 9. Germline V gene lookup returns CDR1 ENHRY and CDR2 SYGVKD.

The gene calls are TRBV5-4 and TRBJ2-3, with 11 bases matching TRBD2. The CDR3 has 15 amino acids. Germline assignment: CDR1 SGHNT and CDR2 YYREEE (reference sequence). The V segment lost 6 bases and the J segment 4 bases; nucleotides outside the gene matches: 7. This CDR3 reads CASKYSGRESDTQYF. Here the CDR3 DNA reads TGTGCCAGCAAATATAGCGGGAGGGAGTCAGATACGCAGTATTTT.

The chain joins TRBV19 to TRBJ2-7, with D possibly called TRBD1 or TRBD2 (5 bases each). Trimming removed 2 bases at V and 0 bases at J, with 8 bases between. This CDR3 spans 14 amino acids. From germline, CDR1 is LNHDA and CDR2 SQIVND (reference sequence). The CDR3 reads CASSIRDVSYEQYF. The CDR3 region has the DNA TGTGCCAGTAGTATACGGGACGTCTCCTACGAGCAGTACTTC.

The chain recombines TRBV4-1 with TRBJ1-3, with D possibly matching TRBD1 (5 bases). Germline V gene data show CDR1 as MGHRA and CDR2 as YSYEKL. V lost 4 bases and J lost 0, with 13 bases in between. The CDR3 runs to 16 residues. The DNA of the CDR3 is TGCGCCAGCAGCCGAGAGGCAGGGAACTCTGGAAACACCATATATTTT. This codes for CASSREAGNSGNTIYF.

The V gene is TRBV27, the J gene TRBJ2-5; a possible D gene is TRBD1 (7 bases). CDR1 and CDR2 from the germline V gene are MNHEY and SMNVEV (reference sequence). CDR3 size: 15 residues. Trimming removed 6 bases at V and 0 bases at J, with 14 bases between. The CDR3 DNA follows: TGTGCCAGCAGGGGGGCGGGACAGAACCAAGAGACCCAGTACTTC. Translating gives CASRGAGQNQETQYF.

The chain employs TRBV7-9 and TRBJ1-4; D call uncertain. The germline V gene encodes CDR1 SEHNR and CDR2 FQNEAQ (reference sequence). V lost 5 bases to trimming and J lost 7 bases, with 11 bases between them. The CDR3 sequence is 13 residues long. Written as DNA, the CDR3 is TGTGCCAGCAGCCCGGACGGACGTGAAAAACTGTTTTTT. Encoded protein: CASSPDGREKLFF.

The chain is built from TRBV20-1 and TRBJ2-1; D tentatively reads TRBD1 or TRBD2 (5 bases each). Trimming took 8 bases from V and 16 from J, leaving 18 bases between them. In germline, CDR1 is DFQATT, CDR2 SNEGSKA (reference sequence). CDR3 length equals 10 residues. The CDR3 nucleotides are TGCAGTTGCCCCCCGGGGCCAGGCTTCTTC. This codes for CSCPPGPGFF.

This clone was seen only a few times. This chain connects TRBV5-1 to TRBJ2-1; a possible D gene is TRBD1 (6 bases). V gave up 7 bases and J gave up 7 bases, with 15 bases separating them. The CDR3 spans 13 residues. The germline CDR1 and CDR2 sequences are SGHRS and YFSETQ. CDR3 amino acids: CASRTVGFNEQFF. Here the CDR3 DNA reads TGCGCCAGCCGGACAGTTGGGTTTAATGAGCAGTTCTTC.

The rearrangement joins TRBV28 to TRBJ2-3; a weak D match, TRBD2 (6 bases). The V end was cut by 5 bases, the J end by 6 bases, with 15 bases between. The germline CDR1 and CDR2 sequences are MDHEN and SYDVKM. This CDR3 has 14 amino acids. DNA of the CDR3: TGTGCCAGCAGTCCCTCTGGGGGGAGGGATACGCAGTATTTT. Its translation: CASSPSGGRDTQYF.

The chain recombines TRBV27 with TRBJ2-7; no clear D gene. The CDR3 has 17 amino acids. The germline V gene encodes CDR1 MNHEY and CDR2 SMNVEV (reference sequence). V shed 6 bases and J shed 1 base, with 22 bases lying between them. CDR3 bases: TGTGCCAGCAGCCCCTCCCACAGAGGTGCCCTTTCCTACGAGCAGTACTTC. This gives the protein CASSPSHRGALSYEQYF.

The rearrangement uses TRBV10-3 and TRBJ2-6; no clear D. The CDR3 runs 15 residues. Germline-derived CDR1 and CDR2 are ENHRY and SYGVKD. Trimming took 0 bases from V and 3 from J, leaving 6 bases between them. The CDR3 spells CAISESQGGANVLTF. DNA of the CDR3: TGTGCCATCAGTGAGTCCCAAGGTGGGGCCAACGTCCTGACTTTC.

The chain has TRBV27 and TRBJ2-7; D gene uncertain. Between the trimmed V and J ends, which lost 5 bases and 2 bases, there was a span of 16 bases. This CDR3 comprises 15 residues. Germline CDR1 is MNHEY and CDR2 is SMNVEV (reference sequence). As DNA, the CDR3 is TGTGCCAGCAGTCAAATATTCCGGGTACCCTACGAGCAGTACTTC. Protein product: CASSQIFRVPYEQYF.

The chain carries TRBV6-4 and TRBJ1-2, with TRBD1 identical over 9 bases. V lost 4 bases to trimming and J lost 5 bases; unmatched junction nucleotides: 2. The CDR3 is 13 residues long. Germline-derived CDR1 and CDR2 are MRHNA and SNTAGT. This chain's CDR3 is CASSGGTGYGYTF. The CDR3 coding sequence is TGTGCCAGCAGTGGTGGGACAGGGTATGGCTACACCTTC.

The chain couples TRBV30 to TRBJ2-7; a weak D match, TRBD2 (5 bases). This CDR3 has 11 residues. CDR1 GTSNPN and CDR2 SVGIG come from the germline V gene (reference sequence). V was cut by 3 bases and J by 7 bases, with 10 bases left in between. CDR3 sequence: CAWRGPGEQYF. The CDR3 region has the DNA TGTGCCTGGAGGGGTCCGGGGGAGCAGTACTTC.

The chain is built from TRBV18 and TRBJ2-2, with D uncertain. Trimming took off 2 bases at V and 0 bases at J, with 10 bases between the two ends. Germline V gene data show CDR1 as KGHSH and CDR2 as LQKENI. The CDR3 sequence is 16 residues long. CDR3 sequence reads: CASSPRRQPNTGELFF. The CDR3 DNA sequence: TGTGCCAGCTCACCAAGGCGGCAGCCGAACACCGGGGAGCTGTTTTTT.